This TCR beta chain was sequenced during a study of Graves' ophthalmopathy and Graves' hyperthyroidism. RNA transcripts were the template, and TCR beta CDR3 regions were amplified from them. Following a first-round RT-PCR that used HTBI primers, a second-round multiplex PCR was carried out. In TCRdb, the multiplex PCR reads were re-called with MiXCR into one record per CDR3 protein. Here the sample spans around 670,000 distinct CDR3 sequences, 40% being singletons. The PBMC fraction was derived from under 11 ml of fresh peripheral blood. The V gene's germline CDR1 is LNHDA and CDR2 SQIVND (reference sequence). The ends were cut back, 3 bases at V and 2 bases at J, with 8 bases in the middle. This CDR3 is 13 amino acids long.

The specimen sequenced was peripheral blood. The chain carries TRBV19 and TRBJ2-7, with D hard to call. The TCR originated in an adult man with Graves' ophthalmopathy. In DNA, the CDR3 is TGTGCCAGTAGTATTTTGGGCACCTACGAGCAGTACTTC. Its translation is CASSILGTYEQYF.